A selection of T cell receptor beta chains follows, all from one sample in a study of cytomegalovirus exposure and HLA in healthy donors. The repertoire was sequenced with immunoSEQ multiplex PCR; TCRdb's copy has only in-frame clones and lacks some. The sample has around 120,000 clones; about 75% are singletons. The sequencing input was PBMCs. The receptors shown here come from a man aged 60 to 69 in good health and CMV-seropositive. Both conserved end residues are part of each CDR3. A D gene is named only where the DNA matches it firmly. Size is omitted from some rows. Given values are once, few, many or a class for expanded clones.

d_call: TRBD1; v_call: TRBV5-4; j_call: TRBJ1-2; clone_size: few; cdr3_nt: TGTGCCAGCAGCTTGAGTGGAGACAGGGGGCGCCTCTATGGCTACACCTTC; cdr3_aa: CASSLSGDRGRLYGYTF
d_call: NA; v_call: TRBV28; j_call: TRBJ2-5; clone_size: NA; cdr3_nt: TGTGCCAGTCGAGGCGACCCCGACAGGGAGACCCAGTACTTC; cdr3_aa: CASRGDPDRETQYF
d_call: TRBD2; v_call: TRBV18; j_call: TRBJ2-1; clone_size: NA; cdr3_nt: TGTGCCAGCTCAGAGACTAGCGGGGGAAGGTACAATGAGCAGTTCTTC; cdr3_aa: CASSETSGGRYNEQFF
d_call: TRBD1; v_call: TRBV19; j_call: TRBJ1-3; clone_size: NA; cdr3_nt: TGTGCCAGTAGGGCGCACAGGGGGCAAGGAAACACCATATATTTT; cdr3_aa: CASRAHRGQGNTIYF
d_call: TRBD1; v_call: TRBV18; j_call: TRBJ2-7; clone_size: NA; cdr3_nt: TGTGCCAGCTCACCAAGCCCAGGACAGGAATTTTACGAGCAGTACTTC; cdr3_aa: CASSPSPGQEFYEQYF
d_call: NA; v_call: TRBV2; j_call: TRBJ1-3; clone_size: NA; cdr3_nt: TGTGCCAGCAGTGAATCCCCGGGACATTCTGGAAACACCATATATTTT; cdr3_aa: CASSESPGHSGNTIYF
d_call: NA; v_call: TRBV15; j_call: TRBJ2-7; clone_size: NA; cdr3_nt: TGTGCCACCAGCAGAGATTTGAGCTCCTACGAGCAGTACTTC; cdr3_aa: CATSRDLSSYEQYF
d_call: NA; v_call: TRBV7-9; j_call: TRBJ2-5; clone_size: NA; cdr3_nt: TGTTCCAGCAGTCCGGACAGCACCCAAGAGACCCAGTACTTC; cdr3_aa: CSSSPDSTQETQYF
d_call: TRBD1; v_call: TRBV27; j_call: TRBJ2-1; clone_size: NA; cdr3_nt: TGTGCCAGCAGTTTACCGGGACAGGGAGGATCCTACAATGAGCAGTTCTTC; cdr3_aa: CASSLPGQGGSYNEQFF
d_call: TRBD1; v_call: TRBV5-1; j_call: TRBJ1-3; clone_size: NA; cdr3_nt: TGCGCCAGCAGCTTATGGGACAGGGGCTCTGGAAACACCATATATTTT; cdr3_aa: CASSLWDRGSGNTIYF
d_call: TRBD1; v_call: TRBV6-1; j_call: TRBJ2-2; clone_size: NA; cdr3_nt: TGTGCCAGCAGGCGACAGGGGGTCACCGGGGAGCTGTTTTTT; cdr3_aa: CASRRQGVTGELFF
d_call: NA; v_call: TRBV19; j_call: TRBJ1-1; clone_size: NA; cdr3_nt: TGTGCCAGTAGTATCGGGGGTGGGTTGGCTGAAGCTTTCTTT; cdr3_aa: CASSIGGGLAEAFF
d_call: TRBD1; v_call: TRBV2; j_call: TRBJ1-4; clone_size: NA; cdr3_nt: TGTGCCAGCAGAGGGACAGGGGATGAAAAACTGTTTTTT; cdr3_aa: CASRGTGDEKLFF
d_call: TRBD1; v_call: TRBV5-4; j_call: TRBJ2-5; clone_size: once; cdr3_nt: TGTGCCAGCAGCTTGACGAACAGGGGGCGTGAGACCCAGTACTTC; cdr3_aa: CASSLTNRGRETQYF
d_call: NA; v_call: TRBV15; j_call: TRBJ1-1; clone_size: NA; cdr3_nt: TGTGCCACCAGCAGAGGGGGTACGGGACAAAGGTTAGCTTTCTTT; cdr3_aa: CATSRGGTGQRLAFF
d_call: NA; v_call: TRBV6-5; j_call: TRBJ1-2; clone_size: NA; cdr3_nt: TGTGCCAGCAGTTACGCCAGAACTAACTATGGCTACACCTTC; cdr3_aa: CASSYARTNYGYTF
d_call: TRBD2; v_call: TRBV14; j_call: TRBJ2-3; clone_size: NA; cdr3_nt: TGTGCCAGCAGCCAAACTTCGGGACTAGCGGGGAGACCGGTACACACAGATACGCAGTATTTT; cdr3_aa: CASSQTSGLAGRPVHTDTQYF
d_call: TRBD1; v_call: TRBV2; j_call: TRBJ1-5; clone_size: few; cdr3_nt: TGTGCCAGCAGTGATCGGACAGGGAGAAATCAGCCCCAGCATTTT; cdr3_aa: CASSDRTGRNQPQHF
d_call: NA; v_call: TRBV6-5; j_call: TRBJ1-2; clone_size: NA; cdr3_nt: TGTGCCAGCAGTGGCCCCGTGGTCTATGGCTACACCTTC; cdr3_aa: CASSGPVVYGYTF
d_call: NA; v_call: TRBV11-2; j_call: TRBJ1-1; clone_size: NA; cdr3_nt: TGTGCCAGCAGCTTGACAGCTTTCACTGAAGCTTTCTTT; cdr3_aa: CASSLTAFTEAFF
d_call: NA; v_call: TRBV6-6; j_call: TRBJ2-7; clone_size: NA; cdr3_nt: TGTGCCAGCAGTTACTCGGCGGCTGCGAAGCAGTACTTC; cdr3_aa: CASSYSAAAKQYF
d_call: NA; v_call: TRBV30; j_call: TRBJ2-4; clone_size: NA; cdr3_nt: TGTGCCTGGAGTGATAAGAGATTAGGACTAGCCAAAAACATTCAGTACTTC; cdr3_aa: CAWSDKRLGLAKNIQYF
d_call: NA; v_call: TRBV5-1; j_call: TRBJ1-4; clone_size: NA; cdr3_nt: TGCGCCAGCAGCTTGGCACCAGCGAATAATGAAAAACTGTTTTTT; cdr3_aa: CASSLAPANNEKLFF
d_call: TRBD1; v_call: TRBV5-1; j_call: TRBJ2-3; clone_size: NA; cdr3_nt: TGCGCCAGCAGCTTGGCACGGCAGGGGGCAGATACGCAGTATTTT; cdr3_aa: CASSLARQGADTQYF
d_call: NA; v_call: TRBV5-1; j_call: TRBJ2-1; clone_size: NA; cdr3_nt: TGCGCCAGCAGCTTGGGGACTAACTACAATGAGCAGTTCTTC; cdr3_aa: CASSLGTNYNEQFF
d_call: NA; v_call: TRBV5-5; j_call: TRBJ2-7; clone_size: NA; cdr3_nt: TGTGCCAGCAGCCACTCCTACGAGCAGTACTTC; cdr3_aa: CASSHSYEQYF
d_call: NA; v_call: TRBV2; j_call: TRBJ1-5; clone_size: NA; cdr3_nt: TGTGCCAGCAGGAGGACAGGCAATCAGCCCCAGCATTTT; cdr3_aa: CASRRTGNQPQHF
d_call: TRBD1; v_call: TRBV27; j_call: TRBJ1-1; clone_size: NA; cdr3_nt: TGTGCCAGCAGATCCAGGGGGCGTCGGAACACTGAAGCTTTCTTT; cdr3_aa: CASRSRGRRNTEAFF
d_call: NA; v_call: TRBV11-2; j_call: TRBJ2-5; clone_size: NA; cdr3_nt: TGTGCCAGCAGTTATTCCCGGGAGACCCAGTACTTC; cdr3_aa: CASSYSRETQYF
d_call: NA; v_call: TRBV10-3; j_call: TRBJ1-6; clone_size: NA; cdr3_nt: TGTGCCATCAGTGAGTCCTCTGGCAGGGTCGGTAATTCACCCCTCCACTTT; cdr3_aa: CAISESSGRVGNSPLHF
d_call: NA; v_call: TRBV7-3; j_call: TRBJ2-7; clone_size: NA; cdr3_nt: TGTGCCAGCAGCTTAATCGGGGGCGAGCAGTACTTC; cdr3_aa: CASSLIGGEQYF
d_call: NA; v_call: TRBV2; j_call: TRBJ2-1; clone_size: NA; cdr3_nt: TGTGCCAGCAGTGGTTCGGCTAGCCACCTCTTAGGTGAGCAGTTCTTC; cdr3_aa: CASSGSASHLLGEQFF
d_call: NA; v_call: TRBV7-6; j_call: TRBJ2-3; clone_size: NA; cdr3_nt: TGTGCCAGCAGCTTATCGACAGCAGATACGCAGTATTTT; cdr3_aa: CASSLSTADTQYF
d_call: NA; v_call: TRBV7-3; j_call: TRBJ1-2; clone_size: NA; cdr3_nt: TGTGCCAGCAGCCCGGGGTCGGCAGGCCTCTATGGCTACACCTTC; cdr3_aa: CASSPGSAGLYGYTF
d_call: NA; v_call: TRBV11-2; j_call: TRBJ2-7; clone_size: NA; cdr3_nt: TGTGCCAGCAGCCCAAAAATCGAGCAGTACTTC; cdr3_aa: CASSPKIEQYF
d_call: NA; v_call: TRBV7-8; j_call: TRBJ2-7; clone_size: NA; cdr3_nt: TGTACTAGTGGTTACGATACCTACGAGCAGTACTTC; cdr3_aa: CTSGYDTYEQYF
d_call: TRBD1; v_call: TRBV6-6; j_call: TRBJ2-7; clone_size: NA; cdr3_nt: TGTGCCAGCAGTTATGCAGGGGGCGGCTCCTACGAGCAGTACTTC; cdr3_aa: CASSYAGGGSYEQYF
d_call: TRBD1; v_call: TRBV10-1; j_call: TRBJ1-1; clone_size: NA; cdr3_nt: TGCGCCAGCATAAAGCGGACAGGGGGCAAGAACACTGAAGCTTTCTTT; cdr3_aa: CASIKRTGGKNTEAFF
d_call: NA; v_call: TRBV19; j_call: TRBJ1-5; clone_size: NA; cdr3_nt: TGTGCCAGTAGTACTTGGGAGGGCTCAGGGGATTTAAAGCCCCAGCATTTT; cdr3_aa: CASSTWEGSGDLKPQHF
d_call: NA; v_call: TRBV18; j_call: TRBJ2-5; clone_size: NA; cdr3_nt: TGTGCCAGCTCACCACTCCGGGAAGAGACCCAGTACTTC; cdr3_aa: CASSPLREETQYF